This TCR beta chain was recorded in a study of shared clonotypes between healthy human individuals. Only Caucasian adults living in Nashville, Tennessee made up the donor group. Study results and caveats: The sampled material consisted only of blood, and tissue repertoires are likely to differ. It was the non-shared clonotypes that had lower generation probabilities than clonotypes shared by all four donors.

Germline values: CDR1 SGHVS, CDR2 FNYEAQ. This CDR3 contains 16 residues. The V end was cut by 5 bases, the J end by 5 bases, with 18 bases between. Produced via immunoSEQ multiplex PCR; TCRdb's table is partial and in-frame only. The sample lists millions of clones; more than 80% were seen once. A word on this clone: Its antigen is currently unknown.

The sequencing input was naive CD4+ T cells sorted from blood. As to subset: CD45RA+ positively selected. The chain recombines TRBV7-6 with TRBJ1-4; D uncertain. This TCR was sampled from a man younger than 35 in good health. CDR3 in DNA: TGTGCCAGCAGCCCTACGAGCATCGGAGGAAATGAAAAACTGTTTTTT. Its translation is CASSPTSIGGNEKLFF.